A single sample gave rise to the 15 T cell receptor beta chains below, sequenced in a study of breast tumors, draining lymph nodes, adjacent tissues. TCRdb processed the multiplex PCR reads anew with MiXCR; each CDR3 protein has one entry. The table lists around 50,000 distinct CDR3 sequences, approximately 22% of them singletons. The sequenced sample consisted of breast tumor tissue. The receptors shown here come from a female donor with breast cancer. Some clones in this sample may be carry-over from other donors' samples.

Concerning this clonotype itself: At one of its ends the junction is not consistent with the germline gene, which may arise from a read error. This chain links TRBV19 with TRBJ1-4; the D gene is possibly TRBD1 (6 bases). Germline V CDR1 and CDR2: LNHDA, SQIVND (reference sequence). This CDR3 is 15 amino acids long. CDR3 protein: CASSIGTATDEKLFF. CDR3 coding DNA: TGTGCCAGTAGTATAGGGACAGCAACTGATGAAAAACTGTTTTTT.

The rearrangement uses TRBV28 and TRBJ1-5; D not resolved. Trimming removed 7 bases from V and 4 bases from J, with 14 bases in between. Per germline, CDR1 MDHEN and CDR2 SYDVKM. The CDR3 is 14 residues long. The CDR3 DNA follows: TGTGCCAGCACCACCCGATTAAGAAATCAGCCCCAGCATTTT. As protein: CASTTRLRNQPQHF. The variable domain in full, with the rest retrieved from reference TRBV28 and TRBJ1-5, is DVKVTQSSRYLVKRTGEKVFLECVQDMDHENMFWYRQDPGLGLRLIYFSYDVKMKEKGDIPEGYSVSREKKERFSLILESASTNQTSMYLCASTTRLRNQPQHFGDGTRLSIL.

This clonotype was seen ten or more times. V is TRBV15 and J is TRBJ2-2; D is unresolved. Germline loops: CDR1 LNHNV, CDR2 YYDKDF (reference sequence). Trimming removed 1 base at V and 0 bases at J, with 9 bases between. The CDR3 is 16 residues long. CDR3 bases: TGTGCCACCAGCAGAGTCCGGGCCCCGAACACCGGGGAGCTGTTTTTT. As protein: CATSRVRAPNTGELFF.

The sample holds many counts of this clonotype. The rearrangement uses TRBV2 and TRBJ2-5, with TRBD2 matching 12 bases. Germline trimming cut 2 bases from V and 2 bases from J; bases unmatched to any gene: 6. Germline V gene data show CDR1 as SNHLY and CDR2 as FYNNEI. The CDR3 is 17 residues long. The CDR3 DNA is TGTGCCAGCAGTGAATCGGGGACTAGCGGGCGTCAAGAGACCCAGTACTTC. As protein: CASSESGTSGRQETQYF.

This clonotype was observed many times. The CDR3 here is CASSFIQGDEKLFF. The DNA of the CDR3 is TGTGCCAGCAGCTTTATACAGGGGGATGAAAAACTGTTTTTT. The chain recombines TRBV7-9 with TRBJ1-4, with 8 bases aligning to TRBD1. This CDR3 spans 14 amino acids. V was clipped by 3 bases and J by 6 bases; unmatched bases: 3. Germline V gene data show CDR1 as SEHNR and CDR2 as FQNEAQ (reference sequence).

V is TRBV2 and J is TRBJ1-4; D may be TRBD1 (6 bases). In germline, CDR1 is SNHLY, CDR2 FYNNEI. Trimming pared 3 bases from V and 6 bases from J, leaving 14 bases between. This CDR3 has 15 amino acids. CDR3 DNA: TGTGCCAGCAGTGAGGAGCCAGGGGTGTATGAAAAACTGTTTTTT. Translating it yields CASSEEPGVYEKLFF.

This clonotype was counted many times. The chain has TRBV2 and TRBJ1-6; 9 bases are a match to TRBD1. The CDR3 sequence is 14 residues long. Germline CDR1 and CDR2: SNHLY and FYNNEI. V was clipped by 6 bases and J by 11 bases; unmatched bases: 8. The CDR3 coding sequence is TGTGCCAGCAGGGAGACAGGGGGTTTGACACCCCTCCACTTT. It translates to CASRETGGLTPLHF.

This clonotype has a count of ten or more. The chain uses TRBV14 and TRBJ2-7; D uncertain. The germline gives CDR1 SGHDN, CDR2 FVKESK. V was shortened by 0 bases and J by 4 bases, with 4 bases between the two germline ends. The CDR3 covers 12 residues. In nucleotides, the CDR3 is TGTGCCAGCAGCCAAGATTGGTACGAGCAGTACTTC. Protein sequence: CASSQDWYEQYF.

This chain joins TRBV18 and TRBJ2-1; 9 nucleotides align to TRBD1. V trimming: 4 bases; J trimming: 2 bases; junction bases outside the gene matches: 6. Germline lookup yields CDR1 KGHSH and CDR2 LQKENI. The CDR3 covers 16 residues. The CDR3 DNA reads as TGTGCCAGCTCACTCAAGGGGACAGGGACCTACAATGAGCAGTTCTTC. It encodes CASSLKGTGTYNEQFF.

This clonotype was found once. This chain uses TRBV5-6 with TRBJ2-2; D is undetermined. Looked up from germline, CDR1 is SGHDT and CDR2 is YYEEEE. V was cut by 6 bases and J by 3 bases, with 6 bases left in between. The CDR3 consists of 12 residues. DNA for the CDR3: TGTGCCAGCACAGACTACACCGGGGAGCTGTTTTTT. It is translated as CASTDYTGELFF. The whole variable domain, remainder taken from reference TRBV5-6 and TRBJ2-2, is DAGVTQSPTHLIKTRGQQVTLRCSPKSGHDTVSWYQQALGQGPQFIFQYYEEEERQRGNFPDRFSGHQFPNYSSELNVNALLLGDSALYLCASTDYTGELFFGEGSRLTVL.

This clonotype was observed a few times. J is TRBJ2-4 and V is TRBV19, with TRBD1 matching over 10 bases. V gave up 3 bases and J gave up 6 bases; unmatched junction bases: 8. Germline V gives CDR1 LNHDA, CDR2 SQIVND (reference sequence). This CDR3 has 16 residues. CDR3 sequence: CASSMRPGQGINIQYF. The CDR3 DNA follows: TGTGCCAGTAGTATGAGACCGGGACAGGGGATAAACATTCAGTACTTC.

About this clonotype itself: Given a much more abundant clone one base away, this may be a read error. The missing conserved phenylalanine or tryptophan at the end of this CDR3 makes a read error likely. The chain is built from TRBV19 and TRBJ1-2, with 9 positions matching TRBD1. This CDR3 has 13 amino acids. V gave up 6 bases and J gave up 6 bases; unmatched junction bases: 5. The germline V gene has CDR1 LNHDA and CDR2 SQIVND (reference sequence). CDR3 region: CASRSGQGHGYTL. The CDR3 DNA sequence: TGTGCCAGTAGATCGGGACAGGGACATGGCTACACCCTC.

About this clonotype: Possible read error: a much larger clone is one base away. This rearrangement joins TRBV2 to TRBJ2-7; D is unresolved. Germline V lookup: CDR1 SNHLY, CDR2 FYNNEI. The CDR3 totals 11 residues. The CDR3 nucleotides are TGTACCAGCAGTTATGACTACGAGCAGTACTTC. Translating gives CTSSYDYEQYF.

The CDR3 coding sequence is TGTGCCAGCATCGAGGGACAGGGGGCAACTCAGCCCCAGCATTTT. This gives the protein CASIEGQGATQPQHF. This rearrangement joins TRBV6-2 or TRBV6-3 to TRBJ1-5; 12 nucleotides align to TRBD1. This CDR3 has 15 residues. The germline CDR1 and CDR2 sequences are MNHEY and SVGEGT. V was clipped by 7 bases and J by 6 bases; unmatched bases: 7.

This clonotype was found once. With a much larger clone just one base away, this may be a read error. V and J are TRBV19 and TRBJ2-7; no firm D call. The CDR3 has 12 amino acids. Germline V CDR1 and CDR2: LNHDA, SQIVND (reference sequence). V shed 4 bases and J shed 3 bases, with 7 bases lying between them. CDR3 loop: CASSTGSYEQYF. CDR3 coding DNA: TGTGCCAGTAGTACGGGTAGCTACGAGCAGTACTTC.